The following is a T cell receptor beta chain sequence with its context. This table comes from immunoSEQ multiplex PCR, and its TCRdb copy is limited to in-frame clones, with some not included. The table records some 320,000 clones, less than 85% of them present only once. The record originates from a study of blood T cell repertoires in COVID-19. The wider study: Italy, Spain and the United States were the sources of the convalescent and acute COVID-19 samples. PBMCs, B-cell-depleted T cells, or T cells were the source of the cDNA or gDNA that made up the material.

Someone with COVID-19 had been met by exposed participants within 2 weeks before study entry. This TCR was sampled from a woman in her thirties who had been exposed to COVID-19. Sequencing was carried out using PBMCs or T cells enriched from blood (not recorded which).

The CDR3 DNA is TGCGCCAGCAGCCAACAACGGGGGGCAGATGGAAACACCATATATTTT. This gives the protein CASSQQRGADGNTIYF. V and J are TRBV4-1 and TRBJ1-3; TRBD1 might be the D (6 bases). V gave up 2 bases and J gave up 3 bases, with 14 bases separating them. Germline values: CDR1 MGHRA, CDR2 YSYEKL. This CDR3 spans 16 amino acids.